The rows below give T cell receptor beta chains drawn from one sample of a study of blood T cells in healthy people across ages. In TCRdb, the 5' RACE reads were re-called with MiXCR into one record per CDR3 protein. Altogether about a million distinct CDR3 sequences are present, approximately 49% being singletons, with the ten largest covering about an eighth. The sample was blood. Receptors originate from a young man in good health. Both conserved end residues are part of each CDR3. D genes are given only for firm matches. Expanded clones get a size class; other rows say once, few or many, or leave the size out.

v_gene	j_gene	len	d_gene	abundance	CDR3nt	CDR3aa
TRBV7-6	TRBJ1-6	18	TRBD1	-	TGTGCCAGCAGCTTAGCCGAGACAGGGGCCATTTATAATTCACCCCTCCACTTT	CASSLAETGAIYNSPLHF
TRBV29-1	TRBJ2-7	14	TRBD2	few	TGCAGCGTCGCCCTAGCGGGGGGGTACAATGAGCAGTACTTC	CSVALAGGYNEQYF
TRBV27	TRBJ2-3	16	TRBD2	-	TGTGCCAGTAGGGGGGTACTAGCGGGGGGCCCAGATACGCAGTATTTT	CASRGVLAGGPDTQYF
TRBV19	TRBJ1-5	13	TRBD1	-	TGTGCCAGTAACGATCAGGGGGCACAGCCCCAGCATTTT	CASNDQGAQPQHF
TRBV6-5	TRBJ2-7	12	TRBD1	-	TGTGCCGTACTCACAGGGGCCTACGAGCAGTACTTC	CAVLTGAYEQYF
TRBV4-3	TRBJ1-2	16	TRBD1	few	TGCGCCAGCAGCCAAGATGGACAGGGCCCACTCTATGGCTACACCTTC	CASSQDGQGPLYGYTF
TRBV5-1	TRBJ1-1	15	-	-	TGCGCCAGCAGCTTGTCGGGGAATGAAGGTACTGAAGCTTTCTTT	CASSLSGNEGTEAFF
TRBV7-2	TRBJ2-7	16	TRBD1	-	TGTGCCAGCAGCGCCTCGAGGGACAGACTAAACTACGAGCAGTACTTC	CASSASRDRLNYEQYF
TRBV4-1	TRBJ1-2	13	-	few	TGCGCCAGCAGCCCCCCTGTCGCCTATGGCTACACCTTC	CASSPPVAYGYTF
TRBV7-2	TRBJ1-5	14	-	few	TGTGCCAGCAGCTTAGCGGTAGGGGATCAGCCCCAGCATTTT	CASSLAVGDQPQHF
TRBV4-1	TRBJ2-7	15	TRBD2	-	TGCGCCAGTAGCCAAGTGGCAGCGGGGCCCTACGAGCAGTACTTC	CASSQVAAGPYEQYF
TRBV29-1	TRBJ1-1	12	-	once	TGCAGCGTTGCCGAGGGGGGAACTGAAGCTTTCTTT	CSVAEGGTEAFF
TRBV21-1	TRBJ2-3	17	-	-	TGTGCCAGCAGCAAAGTCCCACGGGGGGCCAGCACAGATACGCAGTATTTT	CASSKVPRGASTDTQYF
TRBV12-3/TRBV12-4	TRBJ1-1	15	TRBD1	-	TGTGCCAGCAGTTTAGCGGACAGGTTGAACACTGAAGCTTTCTTT	CASSLADRLNTEAFF
TRBV21-1	TRBJ2-2	20	-	few	TGTGCCAGCAGCAAAATCCCTAGCAGAGCACCGAAAGGGGACACCGGGGAGCTGTTTTTT	CASSKIPSRAPKGDTGELFF
TRBV6-2/TRBV6-3	TRBJ2-7	15	-	-	TGTGCCAGCAGTTCCGCCGCCCTTGGAGGCTACGAGCAGTACTTC	CASSSAALGGYEQYF
TRBV20-1	TRBJ2-5	15	-	-	TGCAGTGCTCCCCGAACTAGCATGGGGTTGGAGACCCAGTACTTC	CSAPRTSMGLETQYF
TRBV6-6	TRBJ2-1	12	TRBD2	-	TGTGCCAGCAGTCCAGCGGGGGTTGAGCAGTTCTTC	CASSPAGVEQFF
TRBV3-1	TRBJ2-1	15	TRBD1	few	TGTGCCAGCAGCACACGACAGGGAGTCTACAATGAGCAGTTCTTC	CASSTRQGVYNEQFF
TRBV20-1	TRBJ2-7	14	TRBD2	few	TGCAGTGCTAGAAGAAGCGGGGCAAGCAATGAGCAGTACTTC	CSARRSGASNEQYF
TRBV3-1	TRBJ2-6	16	TRBD1	few	TGTGCCAGCAGCAGACAGGGCTTCTCTGGGGCCAACGTCCTGACTTTC	CASSRQGFSGANVLTF
TRBV12-5	TRBJ2-7	14	TRBD1	-	TGTGCTAGTGGCCCGGGACAGGGAAACTACGAGCAGTACTTC	CASGPGQGNYEQYF
TRBV3-1	TRBJ1-2	16	-	-	TGTGCCAGCAGCCAAGATGTTCACGCTGTAAACTATGGCTACACCTTC	CASSQDVHAVNYGYTF
TRBV7-9	TRBJ2-5	12	-	few	TGTGCCAGCAGCCCTCTCATGGAGACCCAGTACTTC	CASSPLMETQYF
TRBV6-6	TRBJ2-7	14	-	few	TGTGCCAGCAGTTACCAAGGAGACTCCTATGAGCAGTACTTC	CASSYQGDSYEQYF
TRBV10-3	TRBJ1-1	12	-	-	TGTGCCATCAGTGAGGGTCGGCAGAAAGCTTTCTTT	CAISEGRQKAFF
TRBV7-3	TRBJ2-5	15	TRBD2	few	TGTGCCAGCAGCAAGACTAGCGGGGGGGCAGAGACCCAGTACTTC	CASSKTSGGAETQYF
TRBV7-6	TRBJ1-5	13	-	-	TGTGCCAGCAGGCTGACAGAAGATCAGCCCCAGCATTTT	CASRLTEDQPQHF
TRBV5-1	TRBJ1-1	15	TRBD1	many	TGCGCCAGCAGCTCGGGACAGGGGATGAACACTGAAGCTTTCTTT	CASSSGQGMNTEAFF
TRBV29-1	TRBJ2-7	15	-	-	TGCAGCGTTGAAGGAAGGGGACTTAACTCCTACGAGCAGTACTTC	CSVEGRGLNSYEQYF
TRBV3-1	TRBJ2-1	14	-	-	TGTGCCAGCAGCCAAGAACCGACCTACAATGAGCAGTTCTTC	CASSQEPTYNEQFF
TRBV7-7	TRBJ2-3	16	-	few	TGTGCTAGCAGCCCTTTAGGTAGCGAGAGCACAGATACGCAGTATTTT	CASSPLGSESTDTQYF
TRBV21-1	TRBJ1-6	17	-	-	TGTGCCAGCACCCTGGCGACAGGGTGGGATTATAATTCACCCCTCCACTTT	CASTLATGWDYNSPLHF
TRBV5-1	TRBJ1-1	14	TRBD1	-	TGCGCCAGCAGCTGGGGACAGAGAAAGTATGAAGCTTTCTTT	CASSWGQRKYEAFF